This T cell receptor (beta chain) was obtained from a study of T cells in localized non-small cell lung cancer. Study-level findings and limits: Higher blood T cell density tracked longer overall survival.

Generated by immunoSEQ multiplex PCR, the TCRdb table keeps only in-frame clones and is missing some. The sample has over 8,000 clones; just over 90% are singletons. In germline, CDR1 is KGHSH, CDR2 LQKENI. The CDR3 totals 14 residues. Trimming removed 3 bases from V and 4 bases from J, with 10 bases in between. With respect to this clone: Its target is unknown.

The genes are TRBV18 and TRBJ1-3; D is perhaps TRBD1 (5 bases). This material consisted of peripheral blood, taken before any cancer treatment. The TCR originated in a woman aged 40 to 75 with stage I squamous cell lung carcinoma. This chain's CDR3 is CASSPGGDGNTIYF. The CDR3 DNA reads TGTGCCAGCTCACCGGGGGGAGACGGAAACACCATATATTTT.